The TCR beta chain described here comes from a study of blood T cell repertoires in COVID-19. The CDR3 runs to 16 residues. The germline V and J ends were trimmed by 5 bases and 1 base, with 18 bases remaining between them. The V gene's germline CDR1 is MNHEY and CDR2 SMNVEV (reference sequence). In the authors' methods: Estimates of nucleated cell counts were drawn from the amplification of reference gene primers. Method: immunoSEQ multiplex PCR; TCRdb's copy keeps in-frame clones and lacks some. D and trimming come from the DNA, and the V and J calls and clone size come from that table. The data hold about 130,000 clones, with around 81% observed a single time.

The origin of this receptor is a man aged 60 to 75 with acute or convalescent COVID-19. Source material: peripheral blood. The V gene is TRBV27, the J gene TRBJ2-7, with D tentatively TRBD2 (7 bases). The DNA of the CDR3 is TGTGCCAGCAGTCCCTACCGGGGGCGGGAGTCCTACGAGCAGTACTTC. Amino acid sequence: CASSPYRGRESYEQYF.